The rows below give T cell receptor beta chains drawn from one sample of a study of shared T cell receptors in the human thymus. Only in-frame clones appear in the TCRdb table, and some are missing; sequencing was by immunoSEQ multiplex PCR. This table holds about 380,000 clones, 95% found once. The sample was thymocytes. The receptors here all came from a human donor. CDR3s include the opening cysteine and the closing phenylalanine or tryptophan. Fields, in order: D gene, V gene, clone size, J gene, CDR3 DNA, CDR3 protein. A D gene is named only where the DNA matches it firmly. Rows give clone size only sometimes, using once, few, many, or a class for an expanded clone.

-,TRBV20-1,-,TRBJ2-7,TGCAGTGCTAAACCGCGCAACGAGCAGTACTTC,CSAKPRNEQYF
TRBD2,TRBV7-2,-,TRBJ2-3,TGTGCCAGCAGCTGGGGACTAGCGGGAGAAGTTATAGATACGCAGTATTTT,CASSWGLAGEVIDTQYF
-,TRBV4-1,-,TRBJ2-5,TGCGCCAGCAGCCAAGATTCGCCGGACTGGTTGGGTGAGGAGACCCAGTACTTC,CASSQDSPDWLGEETQYF
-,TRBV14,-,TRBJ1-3,TGTGCCAGCAGCCAACTAAAACTGGACGGTTACTTATCTTCTAGAAACACCATATATTTT,CASSQLKLDGYLSSRNTIYF
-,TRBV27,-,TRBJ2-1,TGTGCCAGCAGTCTAGGGGGAGGGACCTACAATGAGCAGTTCTTC,CASSLGGGTYNEQFF
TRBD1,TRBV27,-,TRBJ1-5,TGTGCCAGCAGACCCAAAACAGGGGTGGCTCAGCCCCAGCATTTT,CASRPKTGVAQPQHF
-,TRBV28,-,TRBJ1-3,TGTGCCAGCAGTGGGAACTCTGGAAACACCATATATTTT,CASSGNSGNTIYF
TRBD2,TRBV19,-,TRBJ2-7,TGTGCCAGCGGACTAGCGGGAGGGACGACCTACGAGCAGTACTTC,CASGLAGGTTYEQYF
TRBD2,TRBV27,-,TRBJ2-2,TGTGCCAGCAGGAGAGGGACTAGCGGGGGAAGGCCCGAAAATTCCGGGGAGCTGTTTTTT,CASRRGTSGGRPENSGELFF
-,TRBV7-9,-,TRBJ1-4,TGTGCCAGCAGCGGGGACCGGGCCCGTAATGAAAAACTGTTTTTT,CASSGDRARNEKLFF
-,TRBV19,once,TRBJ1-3,TGTGCCAGTAGTATTATTTCAGGGAGTGGAAACACCATATATTTT,CASSIISGSGNTIYF
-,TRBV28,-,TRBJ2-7,TGTGCCAGCAGTTTAGGGCAGGGAGAGGACGAGCAGTACTTC,CASSLGQGEDEQYF
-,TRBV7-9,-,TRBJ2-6,TGTGCCAGCAGCACGCAGGAACTCCCTGGGGCCAACGTCCTGACTTTC,CASSTQELPGANVLTF